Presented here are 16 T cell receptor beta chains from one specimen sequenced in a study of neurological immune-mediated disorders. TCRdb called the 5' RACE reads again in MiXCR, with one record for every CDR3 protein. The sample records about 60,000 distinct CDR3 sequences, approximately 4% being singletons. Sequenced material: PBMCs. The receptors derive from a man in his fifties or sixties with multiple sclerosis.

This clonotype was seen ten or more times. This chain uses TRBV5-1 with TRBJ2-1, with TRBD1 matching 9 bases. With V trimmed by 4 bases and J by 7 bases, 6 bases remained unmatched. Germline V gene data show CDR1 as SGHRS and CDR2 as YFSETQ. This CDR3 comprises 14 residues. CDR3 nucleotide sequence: TGCGCCAGCAGCCCCATGGACAGGGGAAATGAGCAGTTCTTC. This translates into CASSPMDRGNEQFF.

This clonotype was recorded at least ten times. CDR3 sequence reads: CASSPALVGDYEQYF. The CDR3 region has the DNA TGTGCCAGCAGTCCCGCTCTTGTCGGGGATTACGAGCAGTACTTC. This chain connects TRBV28 to TRBJ2-7; D possibly corresponds to TRBD2 (5 bases). Germline CDR1 is MDHEN and CDR2 is SYDVKM. The V end lost 5 bases, the J end lost 4 bases, and 18 bases lay between the germline ends. This CDR3 is 15 amino acids long. Full variable domain (missing parts from reference TRBV28 and TRBJ2-7): DVKVTQSSRYLVKRTGEKVFLECVQDMDHENMFWYRQDPGLGLRLIYFSYDVKMKEKGDIPEGYSVSREKKERFSLILESASTNQTSMYLCASSPALVGDYEQYFGPGTRLTVT.

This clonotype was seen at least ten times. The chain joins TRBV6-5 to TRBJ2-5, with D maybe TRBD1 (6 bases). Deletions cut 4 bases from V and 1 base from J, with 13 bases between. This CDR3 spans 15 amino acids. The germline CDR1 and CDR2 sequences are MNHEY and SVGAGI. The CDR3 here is CASSLQGGVQETQYF. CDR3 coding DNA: TGTGCCAGCAGTTTACAGGGTGGGGTCCAAGAGACCCAGTACTTC.

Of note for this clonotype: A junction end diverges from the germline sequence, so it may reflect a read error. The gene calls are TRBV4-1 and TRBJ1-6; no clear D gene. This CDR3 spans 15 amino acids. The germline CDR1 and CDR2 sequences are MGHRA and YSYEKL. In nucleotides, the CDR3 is TGCGCCAGCAGCCAAGATCCCGGGAAGAATTCACCCCTCAACTTT. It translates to CASSQDPGKNSPLNF.

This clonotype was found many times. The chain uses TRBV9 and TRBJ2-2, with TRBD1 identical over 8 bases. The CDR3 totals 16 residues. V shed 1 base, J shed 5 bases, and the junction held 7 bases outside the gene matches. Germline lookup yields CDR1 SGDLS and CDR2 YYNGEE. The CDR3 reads CASSVSSRGLTGELFF. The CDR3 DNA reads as TGTGCCAGCAGCGTATCTTCCAGGGGGCTAACCGGGGAGCTGTTTTTT.

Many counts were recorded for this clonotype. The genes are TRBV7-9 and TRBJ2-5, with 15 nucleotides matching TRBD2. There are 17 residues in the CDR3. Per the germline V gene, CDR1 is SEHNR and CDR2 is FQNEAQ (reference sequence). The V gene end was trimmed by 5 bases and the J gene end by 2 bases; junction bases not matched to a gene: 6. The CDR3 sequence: CASSRGTSGGLQETQYF. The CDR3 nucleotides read TGTGCCAGCAGCCGCGGGACTAGCGGGGGGCTACAAGAGACCCAGTACTTC.

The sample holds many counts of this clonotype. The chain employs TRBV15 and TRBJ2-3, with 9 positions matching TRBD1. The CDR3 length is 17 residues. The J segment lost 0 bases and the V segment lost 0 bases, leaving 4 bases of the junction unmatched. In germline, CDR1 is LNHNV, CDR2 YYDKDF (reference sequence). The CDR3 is CATSRDRDRASTDTQYF. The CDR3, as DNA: TGTGCCACCAGCAGAGATCGGGACAGGGCTAGCACAGATACGCAGTATTTT.

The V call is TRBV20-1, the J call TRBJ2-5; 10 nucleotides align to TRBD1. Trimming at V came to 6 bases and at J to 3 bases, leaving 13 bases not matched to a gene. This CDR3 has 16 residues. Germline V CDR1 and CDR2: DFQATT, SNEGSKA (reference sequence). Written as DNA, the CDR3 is TGCAGTGCCAACCTACCGGGGACAGGGGACGAAGAGACCCAGTACTTC. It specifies CSANLPGTGDEETQYF.

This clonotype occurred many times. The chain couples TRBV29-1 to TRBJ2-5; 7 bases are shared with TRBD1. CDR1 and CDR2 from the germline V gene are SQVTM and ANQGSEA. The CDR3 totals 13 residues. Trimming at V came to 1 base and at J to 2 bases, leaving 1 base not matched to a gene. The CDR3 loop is CSVEGDSQETQYF. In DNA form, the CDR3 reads TGCAGCGTTGAAGGGGACAGTCAAGAGACCCAGTACTTC. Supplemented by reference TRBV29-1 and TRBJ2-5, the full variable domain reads SAVISQKPSRDICQRGTSLTIQCQVDSQVTMMFWYRQQPGQSLTLIATANQGSEATYESGFVIDKFPISRPNLTFSTLTVSNMSPEDSSIYLCSVEGDSQETQYFGPGTRLLVL.

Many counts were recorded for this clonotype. For the CDR3, the DNA is TGTGCCAGCAGCCAAGATGGTAGGACCCTGGGACAGGGGCTGTCCTACGAGCAGTACTTC. This sequence encodes CASSQDGRTLGQGLSYEQYF. The chain joins TRBV14 to TRBJ2-7; 10 bases map to TRBD1. CDR3 length: 20 amino acids. V lost 0 bases to trimming and J lost 1 base; unmatched junction nucleotides: 15. Germline V gene sequence: CDR1 SGHDN, CDR2 FVKESK.

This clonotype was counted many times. The CDR3 DNA follows: TGCGCCAGCAGCATCAGCACAGATACGCAGTATTTT. It codes for CASSISTDTQYF. The chain combines TRBV5-1 with TRBJ2-3, with D uncertain. V lost 4 bases to trimming and J lost 0 bases, with 3 bases between them. CDR3 length: 12 residues. The V gene's germline CDR1 is SGHRS and CDR2 YFSETQ.

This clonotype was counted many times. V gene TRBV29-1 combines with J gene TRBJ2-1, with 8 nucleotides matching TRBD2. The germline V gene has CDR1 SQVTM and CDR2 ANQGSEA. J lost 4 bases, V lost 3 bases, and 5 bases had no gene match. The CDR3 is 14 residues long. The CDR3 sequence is CSVERGAVYNEQFF. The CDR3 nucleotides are TGCAGCGTTGAGCGGGGGGCCGTTTACAATGAGCAGTTCTTC.

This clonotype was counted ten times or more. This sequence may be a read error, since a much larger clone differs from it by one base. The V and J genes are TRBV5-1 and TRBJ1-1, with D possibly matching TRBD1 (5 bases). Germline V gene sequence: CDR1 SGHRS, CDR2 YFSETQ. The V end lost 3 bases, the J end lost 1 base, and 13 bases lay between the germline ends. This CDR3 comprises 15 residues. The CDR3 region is CASSSRGLKNTEAFF. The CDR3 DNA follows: TGCGCCAGCAGCTCAAGGGGTTTGAAGAACACTGAAGCTTTCTTT. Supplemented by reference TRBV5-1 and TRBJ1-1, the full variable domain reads KAGVTQTPRYLIKTRGQQVTLSCSPISGHRSVSWYQQTPGQGLQFLFEYFSETQRNKGNFPGRFSGRQFSNSRSEMNVSTLELGDSALYLCASSSRGLKNTEAFFGQGTRLTVV.

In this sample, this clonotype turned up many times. CDR3 loop: CATSDPTSGRTGELFF. CDR3 DNA: TGTGCCACCAGTGACCCCACTAGCGGGAGAACCGGGGAGCTGTTTTTT. This chain joins TRBV24-1 and TRBJ2-2, with 11 bases matching TRBD2. With 4 bases clipped from V and 5 bases from J, the junction kept 5 bases outside the gene matches. Germline values: CDR1 KGHDR, CDR2 SFDVKD. The CDR3 has 16 residues.

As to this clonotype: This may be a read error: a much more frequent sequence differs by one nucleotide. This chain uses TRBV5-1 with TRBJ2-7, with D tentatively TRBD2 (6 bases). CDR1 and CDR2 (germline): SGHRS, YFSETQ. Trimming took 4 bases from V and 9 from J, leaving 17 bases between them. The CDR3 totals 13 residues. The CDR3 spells CASSPGLATVQYF. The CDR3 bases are TGCGCCAGCAGCCCGGGACTGGCGACCGTGCAGTACTTC.

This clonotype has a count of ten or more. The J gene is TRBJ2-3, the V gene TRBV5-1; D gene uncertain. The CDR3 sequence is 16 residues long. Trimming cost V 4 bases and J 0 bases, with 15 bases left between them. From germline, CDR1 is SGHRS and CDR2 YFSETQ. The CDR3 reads CASSELIRPSTDTQYF. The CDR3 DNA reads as TGCGCCAGCAGCGAACTTATACGGCCTAGCACAGATACGCAGTATTTT.